One sample yielded the 27 T cell receptor beta chains listed below, sequenced in a study of vaccination effects on CD4 cells after COVID-19. Clones were read by immunoSEQ multiplex PCR, and TCRdb kept only the in-frame ones, dropping some. The sample records roughly 51,000 clones, 65% to 75% being singletons. Following culture for ten to eleven days, CD4+ T cells were isolated. The person had a PCR-confirmed SARS-CoV-2 infection during March to December 2020. All participants had two doses of either the BNT162b2 or mRNA-1273 vaccine. The antigens of these receptors remain unknown. This specimen was CD4+ T cells from PBMCs cultured without peptide, taken after COVID-19 vaccination. The receptors shown here come from a human donor who had a prior SARS-CoV-2 infection.

This chain connects TRBV5-1 to TRBJ2-3, with 9 bases lining up with TRBD1. The germline V gene encodes CDR1 SGHRS and CDR2 YFSETQ. The length of the CDR3 is 15 residues. V gave up 4 bases and J gave up 6 bases; unmatched junction bases: 9. The CDR3 here is CASSATGGAGDTQYF. CDR3 coding DNA: TGCGCCAGCAGCGCTACAGGGGGCGCGGGTGATACGCAGTATTTT.

The rearrangement uses TRBV15 and TRBJ2-2, with TRBD2 as a possible D gene (6 bases). CDR1 LNHNV and CDR2 YYDKDF come from the germline V gene (reference sequence). V gave up 0 bases and J gave up 7 bases, with 9 bases separating them. The CDR3 contains 14 residues. The CDR3 DNA follows: TGTGCCACCAGCAGAGAGGAGGGATTCGGGGAGCTGTTTTTT. Residues: CATSREEGFGELFF.

This rearrangement joins TRBV7-9 to TRBJ2-1; TRBD1 or TRBD2 may be the D gene (6 bases each). From germline, CDR1 is SEHNR and CDR2 FQNEAQ (reference sequence). This CDR3 region has 15 residues. The ends were cut back, 5 bases at V and 9 bases at J, with 20 bases in the middle. The CDR3 nucleotides read TGTGCCAGCAGCCTTACCCCTTGGGGGGCTGGTGAGCAGTTCTTC. This gives the protein CASSLTPWGAGEQFF.

The gene calls are TRBV27 and TRBJ1-5, with TRBD1 matching 7 bases. This CDR3 is built from 16 residues. V was clipped by 5 bases and J by 3 bases; unmatched bases: 10. CDR1 and CDR2 from the germline V gene are MNHEY and SMNVEV (reference sequence). Here the CDR3 reads CASSPQGNSYNQPQHF. The CDR3 DNA reads TGTGCCAGCAGTCCACAGGGGAACTCTTACAATCAGCCCCAGCATTTT.

The V and J genes are TRBV6-6 and TRBJ2-5; D perhaps matches TRBD1 (6 bases). The CDR3 loop spans 12 amino acids. Germline CDR1 is MNHNY and CDR2 is SVGAGI (reference sequence). Trimming took off 6 bases at V and 4 bases at J, with 9 bases between the two ends. CDR3 in DNA: TGTGCCAGCAGGTGGGGGCGAGAGACCCAGTACTTC. This translates into CASRWGRETQYF.

V usage is TRBV5-5 and J usage is TRBJ2-1, with no clear D. Germline V CDR1 and CDR2: SGHKS, YYEKEE (reference sequence). V was trimmed by 0 bases and J by 9 bases, leaving 10 bases between them. There are 13 residues in the CDR3. CDR3 protein: CASSLESLSEQFF. For the CDR3, the DNA is TGTGCCAGCAGCTTGGAGTCCCTCAGTGAGCAGTTCTTC.

The chain recombines TRBV11-2 with TRBJ2-5; TRBD1 matches 8 bases. V shed 4 bases, J shed 4 bases, and the junction held 14 bases outside the gene matches. Germline lookup yields CDR1 SGHAT and CDR2 FQNNGV. The length of the CDR3 is 17 residues. The CDR3 nucleotides are TGTGCCAGCAGCTACTGGACAGGGTGGGTCCGACCAGAGACCCAGTACTTC. Amino acid sequence: CASSYWTGWVRPETQYF. The whole variable domain, remainder taken from reference TRBV11-2 and TRBJ2-5, is EAGVAQSPRYKIIEKRQSVAFWCNPISGHATLYWYQQILGQGPKLLIQFQNNGVVDDSQLPKDRFSAERLKGVDSTLKIQPAKLEDSAVYLCASSYWTGWVRPETQYFGPGTRLLVL.

The chain employs TRBV6-2 or TRBV6-3 and TRBJ1-1, with a possible D match to TRBD1 (6 bases). In germline, CDR1 is MNHEY, CDR2 SVGEGT. This CDR3 has 16 amino acids. The germline V and J ends were trimmed by 0 bases and 0 bases, with 11 bases remaining between them. The CDR3: CASSYSTGDMNTEAFF. The CDR3 region has the DNA TGTGCCAGCAGTTACTCGACAGGAGACATGAACACTGAAGCTTTCTTT.

The chain links TRBV5-1 to TRBJ1-3; a weak D match, TRBD1 (6 bases). The CDR3 is made up of 15 amino acids. The V and J ends lost 0 bases and 2 bases respectively, with 9 bases between them. Germline V lookup: CDR1 SGHRS, CDR2 YFSETQ. The CDR3 here is CASSLGPGAGNTIYF. DNA of the CDR3: TGCGCCAGCAGCTTGGGTCCAGGGGCTGGAAACACCATATATTTT.

The V gene is TRBV19, the J gene TRBJ2-3; 9 bases fit TRBD2. This CDR3 is 19 amino acids long. With 1 base clipped from V and 3 bases from J, the junction kept 14 bases outside the gene matches. Germline V lookup: CDR1 LNHDA, CDR2 SQIVND (reference sequence). CDR3 sequence (DNA): TGTGCCAGTAGTATAGGGGGGCCCAGCTTAGCGGGAGAAACAGATACGCAGTATTTT. This translates into CASSIGGPSLAGETDTQYF.

The chain employs TRBV4-2 and TRBJ1-3, with D tentatively TRBD1 (5 bases). Germline V gives CDR1 LGHNA, CDR2 YNFKEQ. The CDR3 extends over 17 amino acids. Trimming left V 4 bases short and J 1 base short, with 17 bases between. DNA for the CDR3: TGTGCCAGCAGCCCATCGACAGCCAAAGCTTCTGGAAACACCATATATTTT. Residues: CASSPSTAKASGNTIYF.

The chain recombines TRBV7-6 with TRBJ2-5, with 8 bases identical to TRBD2. Germline values: CDR1 SGHVS, CDR2 FNYEAQ. V was clipped by 2 bases and J by 2 bases; unmatched bases: 13. The length of the CDR3 is 18 residues. The CDR3 DNA is TGTGCCAGCAGCTTATCGTTCCCAAGCGGGAGTTGGCAAGAGACCCAGTACTTC. Translating it yields CASSLSFPSGSWQETQYF.

This clone was counted a single time. The junction departs from the called germline gene at one end, perhaps through a read error. The V gene is TRBV7-7, the J gene TRBJ2-1; D perhaps matches TRBD1 (6 bases). CDR1 SSHAT and CDR2 FNYEAQ come from the germline V gene (reference sequence). There are 16 residues in the CDR3. DNA for the CDR3: TGTGCTAGCAGCTTAGGGGGTCGCGAGACCTACAATGAGCAGTTCTTC. Protein: CASSLGGRETYNEQFF.

The chain joins TRBV18 to TRBJ2-7; possibly TRBD1 for D (5 bases). The CDR3 runs 14 residues. V shed 3 bases and J shed 2 bases, with 11 bases lying between them. Germline V lookup: CDR1 KGHSH, CDR2 LQKENI. The CDR3 DNA reads TGTGCCAGCTCACCCCGGACAAGTACCTACGAGCAGTACTTC. Protein sequence: CASSPRTSTYEQYF.

This clone was counted once. The chain uses TRBV19 and TRBJ2-6; D not resolved. Germline V lookup: CDR1 LNHDA, CDR2 SQIVND (reference sequence). V lost 5 bases and J lost 3, with 14 bases in between. The CDR3 has 16 residues. Here the CDR3 reads CASSPPWVGGANVLTF. As DNA, the CDR3 is TGTGCCAGTAGTCCCCCTTGGGTAGGTGGGGCCAACGTCCTGACTTTC.

The chain joins TRBV7-9 to TRBJ1-6; TRBD1 agrees at 10 bases. The V and J ends lost 3 bases and 10 bases, in that order; junction bases with no gene match: 3. This CDR3 has 14 residues. CDR1 is SEHNR, CDR2 FQNEAQ, per germline (reference sequence). As DNA, the CDR3 is TGTGCCAGCAGCTTGACAGGGGGCGAGTCACCCCTCCACTTT. This sequence encodes CASSLTGGESPLHF.

The chain recombines TRBV6-2 or TRBV6-3 with TRBJ2-1, with a weak D call TRBD2 (6 bases). The CDR3 runs 13 residues. Trimming took off 2 bases at V and 9 bases at J, with 11 bases between the two ends. CDR1 MNHEY and CDR2 SVGEGT come from the germline V gene. The CDR3, as DNA: TGTGCCAGCAGTTACCGCGGGACGACTGAGCAGTTCTTC. This gives the protein CASSYRGTTEQFF.

This chain uses TRBV3-1 (or the pseudogene TRBV3-2) with TRBJ2-3; D unresolved. Germline loops: CDR1 LGHDT, CDR2 YNNKEL (reference sequence). Trimming took off 2 bases at V and 3 bases at J, with 12 bases between the two ends. This CDR3 has 15 amino acids. In DNA, the CDR3 is TGTGCCAGCAGCCAAAGTACCGAACAGACAGATACGCAGTATTTT. Residues: CASSQSTEQTDTQYF.

The rearrangement joins TRBV2 to TRBJ2-7; TRBD2 matches at 11 bases. CDR3 size: 16 residues. V shed 5 bases and J 0 bases; nucleotides not matched to a gene: 6. CDR1 and CDR2 (germline): SNHLY, FYNNEI. CDR3 in DNA: TGTGCCAGCAGTTGGGGTAGCGGGAGGGACTCCTACGAGCAGTACTTC. As protein: CASSWGSGRDSYEQYF. Full variable domain (outside the CDR3, taken from reference TRBV2 and TRBJ2-7): EPEVTQTPSHQVTQMGQEVILRCVPISNHLYFYWYRQILGQKVEFLVSFYNNEISEKSEIFDDQFSVERPDGSNFTLKIRSTKLEDSAMYFCASSWGSGRDSYEQYFGPGTRLTVT.

V is TRBV2 and J is TRBJ2-7; D gene unclear. The length of the CDR3 is 11 residues. Germline CDR1 SNHLY, CDR2 FYNNEI. V lost 8 bases and J lost 3, with 8 bases in between. CDR3 bases: TGTGCCAGCCTTTTCCACTACGAGCAGTACTTC. It encodes CASLFHYEQYF. Based on the CDR3 plus reference TRBV2 and TRBJ2-7, the full variable domain is EPEVTQTPSHQVTQMGQEVILRCVPISNHLYFYWYRQILGQKVEFLVSFYNNEISEKSEIFDDQFSVERPDGSNFTLKIRSTKLEDSAMYFCASLFHYEQYFGPGTRLTVT.

V usage is TRBV18 and J usage is TRBJ1-2; 7 bases align to TRBD1. With V trimmed by 3 bases and J by 6 bases, 7 bases remained unmatched. The germline V gene has CDR1 KGHSH and CDR2 LQKENI. CDR3 length equals 14 residues. CDR3 region: CASSPSGQADGYTF. The CDR3 nucleotides are TGTGCCAGCTCACCTAGCGGACAGGCGGATGGCTACACCTTC.

This clone appeared a single time. The J gene is TRBJ2-1, the V gene TRBV5-1; the match to TRBD1 covers 7 bases. V lost 0 bases and J lost 3; bases outside the gene matches: 3. Per the germline V gene, CDR1 is SGHRS and CDR2 is YFSETQ. This CDR3 comprises 15 residues. The CDR3 protein is CASSLGDSVYNEQFF. In nucleotides, the CDR3 is TGCGCCAGCAGCTTGGGGGACAGTGTCTACAATGAGCAGTTCTTC.

This clone was seen only a few times. V is TRBV28 and J is TRBJ2-7, with D perhaps matching TRBD1 or TRBD2 (6 bases each). The CDR3 has 15 amino acids. Germline CDR1 reads MDHEN; CDR2 reads SYDVKM. V was cut by 5 bases and J by 2 bases, with 16 bases left in between. CDR3 region: CASSPWGAGTYEQYF. The DNA of the CDR3 is TGTGCCAGCAGTCCATGGGGGGCAGGGACCTACGAGCAGTACTTC.

This clone was counted only a few times. The V call is TRBV5-1, the J call TRBJ2-7; the D gene is possibly TRBD2 (5 bases). CDR1 SGHRS and CDR2 YFSETQ come from the germline V gene. The CDR3 has 15 amino acids. Trimming pared 5 bases from V and 0 bases from J, leaving 15 bases between. CDR3 in DNA: TGCGCCAGCAGAATCTCTGTTGGAGGCTCCTACGAGCAGTACTTC. Its protein is CASRISVGGSYEQYF.

The CDR3 protein is CASSRGSQETQYF. The CDR3 DNA reads as TGTGCCAGCAGCCGGGGGAGCCAAGAGACCCAGTACTTC. V is TRBV7-3 and J is TRBJ2-5; tentatively, D is TRBD2 (6 bases). Germline V CDR1 and CDR2: SGHTA, FQGTGA. Trimming removed 5 bases from V and 1 base from J, with 8 bases in between. The CDR3 extends over 13 amino acids.

The chain couples TRBV19 to TRBJ2-2; D unclear. The CDR3 extends over 15 amino acids. In germline, CDR1 is LNHDA, CDR2 SQIVND (reference sequence). Trimming took off 3 bases at V and 4 bases at J, with 12 bases between the two ends. The CDR3 region has the DNA TGTGCCAGTAGTATCTACGGCGGTTTCACCGGGGAGCTGTTTTTT. It translates to CASSIYGGFTGELFF.

This clone was counted a single time. This chain joins TRBV11-1 and TRBJ2-1; a weak D match, TRBD2 (6 bases). V gave up 1 base and J gave up 3 bases, with 13 bases separating them. The CDR3 is 16 residues long. Germline CDR1 and CDR2: SGHAT and FQDESV (reference sequence). In DNA, the CDR3 is TGTGCCAGCAGCTTAGGTGGGAGGAGCTACTACAATGAGCAGTTCTTC. Translated: CASSLGGRSYYNEQFF.